Below, 25 T cell receptor beta chains from the same sample are listed, as sequenced in a study of cytomegalovirus exposure and HLA in healthy donors. Use of 60 Vbeta and 13 Jbeta primers characterized the PCR. TCRdb keeps only in-frame clones here, not all; method: immunoSEQ multiplex PCR. The sample lists roughly 130,000 clones, about four fifths occurring once. Sequenced: PBMCs. Receptors were obtained from a human donor in good health.

The chain has TRBV19 and TRBJ1-2; 8 bases are shared with TRBD1. CDR1 and CDR2 (germline): LNHDA, SQIVND (reference sequence). The J segment lost 4 bases and the V segment lost 1 base, leaving 11 bases of the junction unmatched. This CDR3 has 17 residues. CDR3 protein: CASSIVVGTGGLYGYTF. DNA for the CDR3: TGTGCCAGTAGTATAGTTGTAGGGACAGGTGGACTCTATGGCTACACCTTC.

This clone was found once. Germline is not matched at one junction end, which may reflect a read error. The J gene is TRBJ1-5, the V gene TRBV5-1, with a possible D match to TRBD1 (5 bases). Germline CDR1 is SGHRS and CDR2 is YFSETQ. The CDR3 spans 13 residues. The CDR3 spells CASSSQGFQPQHF. CDR3 in DNA: TGTGCCAGCAGCTCCCAGGGATTCCAGCCCCAGCATTTT.

The J gene is TRBJ2-1, the V gene TRBV7-6, with D possibly being TRBD2 (5 bases). CDR3 length equals 17 residues. From germline, CDR1 is SGHVS and CDR2 FNYEAQ. V shed 0 bases and J shed 7 bases, with 19 bases lying between them. CDR3 sequence (DNA): TGTGCCAGCAGCTTAGCGCTAGGGTTAGGAGGTCTGAATGAGCAGTTCTTC. Translating gives CASSLALGLGGLNEQFF.

This sequence joins TRBV28 and TRBJ2-1; a weak D match, TRBD1 (5 bases). Germline CDR1 reads MDHEN; CDR2 reads SYDVKM. The CDR3 is made up of 13 amino acids. V was cut by 6 bases and J by 6 bases, with 12 bases left in between. CDR3 residues: CASRSWGPNEQFF. In nucleotides, the CDR3 is TGTGCCAGCAGATCGTGGGGCCCCAATGAGCAGTTCTTC.

This clone was counted once. V is TRBV19 and J is TRBJ2-5; D is perhaps TRBD2 (5 bases). Germline V gene lookup returns CDR1 LNHDA and CDR2 SQIVND (reference sequence). This CDR3 has 13 residues. V lost 5 bases to trimming and J lost 2 bases, with 9 bases between them. The CDR3 DNA reads TGTGCCAGTAGTCTGGACTTTCAAGAGACCCAGTACTTC. Its protein product is CASSLDFQETQYF.

The V gene is TRBV25-1, the J gene TRBJ1-3; TRBD1 matches at 7 bases. The CDR3 consists of 17 residues. The trim removed 2 bases at V and 0 bases at J, leaving 7 bases unmatched. Germline lookup yields CDR1 MGHDK and CDR2 SYGVNS. The CDR3 loop reads CASSEVGQAYSGNTIYF. CDR3 DNA sequence: TGTGCCAGCAGTGAAGTAGGACAGGCCTACTCTGGAAACACCATATATTTT. The complete variable domain, with remaining parts taken from reference TRBV25-1 and TRBJ1-3, reads EADIYQTPRYLVIGTGKKITLECSQTMGHDKMYWYQQDPGMELHLIHYSYGVNSTEKGDLSSESTVSRIRTEHFPLTLESARPSHTSQYLCASSEVGQAYSGNTIYFGEGSWLTVV.

As DNA, the CDR3 is TGTGCCAGCTCACCTATGAACACTGAAGCTTTCTTT. Translation: CASSPMNTEAFF. The chain is built from TRBV18 and TRBJ1-1; D remains ambiguous. This CDR3 is built from 12 residues. V lost 3 bases and J lost 0, with 2 bases in between. From germline, CDR1 is KGHSH and CDR2 LQKENI.

The chain recombines TRBV28 with TRBJ1-3; D is unresolved. The V end lost 8 bases, the J end lost 0 bases, and 11 bases lay between the germline ends. Germline CDR1 is MDHEN and CDR2 is SYDVKM. The length of the CDR3 is 14 residues. This chain's CDR3 is CASFGAISGNTIYF. The CDR3 nucleotides read TGTGCCAGCTTCGGTGCTATCTCTGGAAACACCATATATTTT.

The chain couples TRBV18 to TRBJ2-7; D uncertain. CDR1 and CDR2 from the germline V gene are KGHSH and LQKENI. V lost 9 bases and J 4 bases, leaving 10 bases between the germline ends. This CDR3 has 11 residues. CDR3 DNA: TGTGCCAGAGAGCGCCTGTACGAGCAGTACTTC. Translated, it gives CARERLYEQYF.

This clone was picked up a small number of times. The chain uses TRBV2 and TRBJ1-1, with 12 bases identical to TRBD1. Germline lookup yields CDR1 SNHLY and CDR2 FYNNEI. The V gene end was trimmed by 3 bases and the J gene end by 5 bases; junction bases not matched to a gene: 7. The CDR3 has 16 amino acids. This chain's CDR3 is CASSDPGQGAGTEAFF. The CDR3 coding sequence is TGTGCCAGCAGTGACCCGGGACAGGGGGCGGGGACTGAAGCTTTCTTT.

This chain links TRBV5-1 with TRBJ2-5; perhaps TRBD1 as D (6 bases). V lost 4 bases and J lost 0, with 19 bases in between. Germline CDR1 SGHRS, CDR2 YFSETQ. The CDR3 spans 17 residues. This CDR3 reads CASSIDHNRVDQETQYF. For the CDR3, the DNA is TGCGCCAGCAGCATAGACCACAACAGGGTGGACCAAGAGACCCAGTACTTC.

V is TRBV5-5 and J is TRBJ2-7; D possibly corresponds to TRBD2 (5 bases). This CDR3 has 13 residues. V was trimmed by 2 bases and J by 4 bases, leaving 10 bases between them. Germline CDR1 and CDR2: SGHKS and YYEKEE (reference sequence). The CDR3 region has the DNA TGTGCCAGCAGCTTCCCGGGGAATTACGAGCAGTACTTC. This translates into CASSFPGNYEQYF.

The chain links TRBV2 to TRBJ1-5; 7 bases align to TRBD1. Trimming removed 6 bases from V and 3 bases from J; junction bases left unmatched: 8. The CDR3 sequence is 15 residues long. Germline CDR1 SNHLY, CDR2 FYNNEI. The CDR3 here is CASRAGTVINQPQHF. The CDR3 DNA reads as TGTGCCAGCAGAGCCGGGACAGTCATCAATCAGCCCCAGCATTTT.

The chain recombines TRBV9 with TRBJ2-4; TRBD1 is a possible D gene (5 bases). The V gene lost 3 bases and the J gene lost 0 bases, with 7 bases spanning the gap. This CDR3 contains 14 residues. Germline values: CDR1 SGDLS, CDR2 YYNGEE. The CDR3 DNA sequence: TGTGCCAGCAGCGAGGGGTTAGCCAAAAACATTCAGTACTTC. This encodes CASSEGLAKNIQYF.

For the CDR3, the DNA is TGTGCCAGCAGCTTGGGGCCTAACTACGAGCAGTACTTC. Translation: CASSLGPNYEQYF. The chain couples TRBV7-9 to TRBJ2-7; D perhaps matches TRBD1 (5 bases). The CDR3 covers 13 residues. V shed 3 bases and J shed 3 bases, with 9 bases lying between them. The V gene's germline CDR1 is SEHNR and CDR2 FQNEAQ (reference sequence).

The chain couples TRBV7-3 to TRBJ1-1, with 9 bases fitting TRBD1. The trim removed 8 bases at V and 4 bases at J, leaving 5 bases unmatched. This CDR3 is 13 amino acids long. CDR1 is SGHTA, CDR2 FQGTGA, per germline. CDR3 in amino acids: CASGTGGGTEAFF. In DNA, the CDR3 is TGTGCCAGCGGCACAGGGGGCGGCACTGAAGCTTTCTTT.

V and J are TRBV11-2 and TRBJ2-3; tentatively, D is TRBD1 or TRBD2 (5 bases each). Germline assignment: CDR1 SGHAT and CDR2 FQNNGV. V was pared by 5 bases and J by 5 bases, with 17 bases between. The CDR3 runs to 15 residues. CDR3 nucleotides: TGTGCCAGCAGCCTAGGGGTTATTGGAGGAGATACGCAGTATTTT. Translation: CASSLGVIGGDTQYF.

A word on this clone: Other DNA sequences in the sample encode the same CDR3. The V and J genes are TRBV7-6 and TRBJ1-4, with D hard to call. V lost 3 bases to trimming and J lost 1 base, with 12 bases between them. CDR1 is SGHVS, CDR2 FNYEAQ, per germline. This CDR3 has 16 residues. CDR3 sequence: CASSLAPEGTNEKLFF. For the CDR3, the DNA is TGTGCCAGCAGCTTGGCGCCCGAGGGAACTAATGAAAAACTGTTTTTT. Variable domain in full (rest from reference TRBV7-6 and TRBJ1-4): GAGVSQSPRYKVTKRGQDVALRCDPISGHVSLYWYRQALGQGPEFLTYFNYEAQQDKSGLPNDRFSAERPEGSISTLTIQRTEQRDSAMYRCASSLAPEGTNEKLFFGSGTQLSVL.

The rearrangement links TRBV6-5 to TRBJ1-6; 7 bases are a match to TRBD1. CDR1 is MNHEY, CDR2 SVGAGI, per germline. CDR3 length: 15 residues. V trimming: 5 bases; J trimming: 7 bases; junction bases outside the gene matches: 8. The CDR3 DNA sequence: TGTGCCAGCAGTACCTCGGACAGGTGGAATTCACCCCTCCACTTT. This gives the protein CASSTSDRWNSPLHF.

The genes are TRBV9 and TRBJ2-5, with D unresolved. Trimming stripped 4 bases from V and 2 bases from J, with 15 bases between. Germline-derived CDR1 and CDR2 are SGDLS and YYNGEE. This CDR3 has 15 amino acids. The CDR3 is CASSPLVSRQETQYF. The CDR3 bases are TGTGCCAGCAGCCCCTTGGTTAGCCGGCAAGAGACCCAGTACTTC.

The rearrangement links TRBV6-5 to TRBJ1-2; 7 nucleotides line up with TRBD1. CDR1 MNHEY and CDR2 SVGAGI come from the germline V gene. There are 14 residues in the CDR3. The trim removed 6 bases at V and 7 bases at J, leaving 11 bases unmatched. CDR3 bases: TGTGCCAGCAGCCAGGGGGTAGAGAAGCTTGGCTACACCTTC. Translating gives CASSQGVEKLGYTF.

The V call is TRBV7-2, the J call TRBJ2-2; TRBD2 might be the D (5 bases). The CDR3 loop spans 17 amino acids. The V and J ends lost 5 bases and 4 bases respectively, with 20 bases between them. Germline CDR1 SGHTA, CDR2 FQGNSA. The CDR3 sequence is CASSPGLQSVSTGELFF. CDR3 coding DNA: TGTGCCAGCAGCCCCGGACTCCAGTCCGTTAGCACCGGGGAGCTGTTTTTT.

The J gene is TRBJ1-5, the V gene TRBV6-5; D gene ambiguous. Per the germline V gene, CDR1 is MNHEY and CDR2 is SVGAGI. The CDR3 contains 14 residues. V lost 5 bases, J lost 5 bases, and 13 bases lay in between. Written as DNA, the CDR3 is TGTGCCAGCAGTCTCCAGAGGAATTATCAGCCCCAGCATTTT. This sequence encodes CASSLQRNYQPQHF.

The gene calls are TRBV4-1 and TRBJ2-2, with 7 bases matching TRBD2. This CDR3 is built from 19 residues. The V and J ends lost 8 bases and 3 bases, in that order; junction bases with no gene match: 21. From germline, CDR1 is MGHRA and CDR2 YSYEKL. The CDR3 sequence: CASFRVGGNPDYHTGELFF. Written as DNA, the CDR3 is TGCGCCAGCTTTCGGGTGGGGGGGAACCCAGATTACCACACCGGGGAGCTGTTTTTT.

V gene TRBV6-1 combines with J gene TRBJ2-7; perhaps TRBD1 as D (6 bases). V shed 4 bases and J shed 2 bases, with 12 bases lying between them. Per germline, CDR1 MNHNS and CDR2 SASEGT. The CDR3 totals 14 residues. The CDR3 region has the DNA TGTGCCAGCAGTGTAGTGGACAGCACCTACGAGCAGTACTTC. It yields the protein CASSVVDSTYEQYF.